A single sample gave rise to the 27 T cell receptor beta chains below, sequenced in a study of blood T cell repertoires in COVID-19. The data were produced by immunoSEQ multiplex PCR, yet TCRdb's version contains in-frame clones alone and is incomplete. The sample shows some 400,000 clones, approximately 86% of them seen only once. The sequenced sample was peripheral blood. The receptors stem from a human donor in a cohort sampled during active COVID-19.

The chain has TRBV4-1 and TRBJ2-7; possibly TRBD2 for D (6 bases). V was clipped by 3 bases and J by 2 bases, with 11 bases between them. This CDR3 region has 14 residues. In germline, CDR1 is MGHRA, CDR2 YSYEKL. The CDR3, as DNA: TGCGCCAGCAGCCAGGGGAGGAATCCCTACGAGCAGTACTTC. It yields the protein CASSQGRNPYEQYF.

The chain is built from TRBV7-3 and TRBJ2-5, with 12 bases aligning to TRBD2. CDR1 is SGHTA and CDR2 is FQGTGA in the germline V gene. V lost 2 bases and J lost 2; bases outside the gene matches: 3. This CDR3 has 16 amino acids. CDR3: CASSLEGTSGQETQYF. The CDR3 DNA reads TGTGCCAGCAGCTTAGAGGGGACTAGCGGGCAAGAGACCCAGTACTTC.

This clone was found a few times. The gene calls are TRBV27 and TRBJ1-2; TRBD1 might be the D (6 bases). CDR1 is MNHEY and CDR2 is SMNVEV in the germline V gene (reference sequence). The CDR3 length is 14 residues. Trimming removed 5 bases from V and 4 bases from J, with 14 bases in between. This CDR3 reads CASSKDSLSYGYTF. The CDR3 DNA is TGTGCCAGCAGTAAGGACAGCTTAAGCTATGGCTACACCTTC.

V gene TRBV6-6 combines with J gene TRBJ2-2, with TRBD2 matching 9 bases. Germline CDR1 MNHNY, CDR2 SVGAGI (reference sequence). This CDR3 comprises 18 residues. Germline trimming cut 5 bases from V and 4 bases from J; bases unmatched to any gene: 14. Written as DNA, the CDR3 is TGTGCCAGCAGTCGGCGGGGGGGCCCGGGATGGTTCACCGGGGAGCTGTTTTTT. This codes for CASSRRGGPGWFTGELFF.

Comment on this clone: The junction departs from the called germline gene at one end, perhaps through a read error. This specimen includes other DNA sequences encoding the same CDR3. The CDR3 coding sequence is TGCGCCAGCAGCGACCGGGACAGGGGGGGCAATGAGCAGTTCTTC. Encoded protein: CASSDRDRGGNEQFF. The rearrangement uses TRBV7-3 and TRBJ2-1, with TRBD1 identical over 11 bases. CDR3 size: 15 residues. Germline values: CDR1 SGHTA, CDR2 FQGTGA.

The chain recombines TRBV7-9 with TRBJ1-1; TRBD1 matches at 9 bases. CDR3 length: 17 amino acids. The J segment lost 2 bases and the V segment lost 4 bases, leaving 11 bases of the junction unmatched. The germline CDR1 and CDR2 sequences are SEHNR and FQNEAQ (reference sequence). CDR3: CASSSSGTGSGNTEAFF. The CDR3 DNA reads as TGTGCCAGCAGCTCATCCGGGACAGGGTCGGGAAACACTGAAGCTTTCTTT. Based on the CDR3 plus reference TRBV7-9 and TRBJ1-1, the full variable domain is DTGVSQNPRHKITKRGQNVTFRCDPISEHNRLYWYRQTLGQGPEFLTYFQNEAQLEKSRLLSDRFSAERPKGSFSTLEIQRTEQGDSAMYLCASSSSGTGSGNTEAFFGQGTRLTVV.

V is TRBV5-1 and J is TRBJ1-6; 9 bases line up with TRBD1. The CDR3 sequence is 14 residues long. In germline, CDR1 is SGHRS, CDR2 YFSETQ. V dropped 4 bases and J dropped 6; count of bases not matched to a gene: 2. The CDR3 sequence: CASSTGGSNSPLHF. As DNA, the CDR3 is TGCGCCAGCAGCACAGGGGGCTCTAATTCACCCCTCCACTTT.

This chain links TRBV14 with TRBJ1-1; D uncertain. The ends were cut back, 4 bases at V and 6 bases at J, with 6 bases in the middle. This CDR3 has 11 residues. The germline CDR1 and CDR2 sequences are SGHDN and FVKESK. The CDR3 DNA follows: TGTGCCAGCAGCCGTTCAGCTGAAGCTTTCTTT. Encoded protein: CASSRSAEAFF.

J is TRBJ2-1 and V is TRBV5-1; D remains ambiguous. CDR1 and CDR2 (germline): SGHRS, YFSETQ. V gave up 5 bases and J gave up 6 bases, with 15 bases separating them. CDR3 length: 14 amino acids. Written as DNA, the CDR3 is TGCGCCAGCAGATCGCCAGTCCCCCCCAATGAGCAGTTCTTC. This codes for CASRSPVPPNEQFF.

The rearrangement links TRBV15 to TRBJ2-1, with D hard to call. The CDR3 is 15 residues long. Per the germline V gene, CDR1 is LNHNV and CDR2 is YYDKDF (reference sequence). V was cut by 1 base and J by 2 bases, with 9 bases left in between. The CDR3 reads CATSRAPGTYNEQFF. CDR3 nucleotide sequence: TGTGCCACCAGCAGAGCGCCAGGCACCTACAATGAGCAGTTCTTC.

The chain carries TRBV30 and TRBJ2-1; 10 bases are shared with TRBD2. The length of the CDR3 is 16 residues. The ends lost 2 bases at V and 3 bases at J; junction bases unmatched: 7. Germline assignment: CDR1 GTSNPN and CDR2 SVGIG (reference sequence). As DNA, the CDR3 is TGTGCCTGGAGTCGAGGACGGACTAGCGGCTACAATGAGCAGTTCTTC. This codes for CAWSRGRTSGYNEQFF.

This clone was observed a handful of times. V and J are TRBV7-9 and TRBJ1-1; a possible D gene is TRBD1 (5 bases). Trimming removed 5 bases from V and 1 base from J, with 11 bases in between. Germline V gene lookup returns CDR1 SEHNR and CDR2 FQNEAQ (reference sequence). The CDR3 loop spans 14 amino acids. As DNA, the CDR3 is TGTGCCAGCAGCCCCCAGGGTAGGAACACTGAAGCTTTCTTT. It translates to CASSPQGRNTEAFF.

The V gene is TRBV2, the J gene TRBJ2-7; D unresolved. Germline values: CDR1 SNHLY, CDR2 FYNNEI. The V and J ends lost 3 bases and 2 bases respectively, with 11 bases between them. The CDR3 is made up of 14 amino acids. The chain's CDR3 is CASSESRNAYEQYF. DNA of the CDR3: TGTGCCAGCAGTGAGTCCAGGAATGCCTACGAGCAGTACTTC.

The chain has TRBV11-3 and TRBJ1-3, with D unclear. Trimming shortened V by 5 bases and J by 1 base, and 9 bases separated the two germline ends. The CDR3 covers 14 residues. The germline CDR1 and CDR2 sequences are SGHNT and YENEEA. As DNA, the CDR3 is TGTGCCAGCAGCCCCCCGGGATCTGGAAACACCATATATTTT. It translates to CASSPPGSGNTIYF.

The genes are TRBV5-1 and TRBJ2-3; D uncertain. Germline V lookup: CDR1 SGHRS, CDR2 YFSETQ. The CDR3 contains 14 residues. Trimming shortened V by 0 bases and J by 2 bases, and 7 bases separated the two germline ends. CDR3 DNA: TGCGCCAGCAGCTTGGGAGCCTCCACAGATACGCAGTATTTT. Its translation: CASSLGASTDTQYF.

This clone was counted only a few times. The chain uses TRBV5-6 and TRBJ1-2; D gene unclear. The CDR3 length is 12 residues. The V gene lost 4 bases and the J gene lost 7 bases, with 11 bases spanning the gap. The germline V gene has CDR1 SGHDT and CDR2 YYEEEE. The CDR3: CASSLAERGYTF. CDR3 DNA: TGTGCCAGCAGCCTTGCAGAACGTGGCTACACCTTC.

The rearrangement uses TRBV30 and TRBJ2-2; TRBD2 is a possible D gene (6 bases). Per the germline V gene, CDR1 is GTSNPN and CDR2 is SVGIG (reference sequence). V lost 2 bases to trimming and J lost 8 bases, with 12 bases between them. The CDR3 has 13 amino acids. CDR3 loop: CAWSTSIVGELFF. The CDR3 DNA sequence: TGTGCCTGGAGTACTAGCATTGTAGGGGAGCTGTTTTTT. The whole variable domain, filled in from reference TRBV30 and TRBJ2-2, reads SQTIHQWPATLVQPVGSPLSLECTVEGTSNPNLYWYRQAAGRGLQLLFYSVGIGQISSEVPQNLSASRPQDRQFILSSKKLLLSDSGFYLCAWSTSIVGELFFGEGSRLTVL.

V gene TRBV18 combines with J gene TRBJ2-7; weak D call: TRBD1 (5 bases). The CDR3 length is 15 residues. Trimming left V 3 bases short and J 2 bases short, with 14 bases between. Per the germline V gene, CDR1 is KGHSH and CDR2 is LQKENI. The CDR3 reads CASSPSPTVPYEQYF. The CDR3 DNA follows: TGTGCCAGCTCACCGAGTCCGACAGTTCCCTACGAGCAGTACTTC.

The chain uses TRBV4-1 and TRBJ1-1; weak D call: TRBD1 (5 bases). CDR1 is MGHRA, CDR2 YSYEKL, per germline. This CDR3 region has 14 residues. V shed 1 base and J shed 4 bases, with 10 bases lying between them. CDR3 in DNA: TGCGCCAGCAGCCAAGTTTCCGGGGGCACTGAAGCTTTCTTT. Translating it yields CASSQVSGGTEAFF.

The chain links TRBV5-6 to TRBJ2-7; TRBD1 agrees at 7 bases. Germline trimming cut 1 base from V and 3 bases from J; bases unmatched to any gene: 4. This CDR3 is built from 14 residues. Germline values: CDR1 SGHDT, CDR2 YYEEEE. The CDR3 loop is CASSLWAGGYEQYF. In DNA form, the CDR3 reads TGTGCCAGCAGCTTGTGGGCAGGGGGCTACGAGCAGTACTTC.

Only a few counts were recorded for this clone. The V and J genes are TRBV4-2 and TRBJ1-1; D ambiguous. The V end lost 1 base, the J end lost 4 bases, and 10 bases lay between the germline ends. The CDR3 extends over 14 amino acids. The germline CDR1 and CDR2 sequences are LGHNA and YNFKEQ. CDR3 DNA sequence: TGTGCCAGCAGCCAAGCACAGCCAGGCACTGAAGCTTTCTTT. Its translation is CASSQAQPGTEAFF.

The J gene is TRBJ2-1, the V gene TRBV11-1; no definite D call. Trimming left V 0 bases short and J 8 bases short, with 5 bases between. The CDR3 totals 12 residues. Germline CDR1 and CDR2: SGHAT and FQDESV (reference sequence). The CDR3 nucleotides read TGTGCCAGCAGCTTAGCGCGATATGAGCAGTTCTTC. This codes for CASSLARYEQFF. Based on the CDR3 plus reference TRBV11-1 and TRBJ2-1, the full variable domain is EAEVAQSPRYKITEKSQAVAFWCDPISGHATLYWYRQILGQGPELLVQFQDESVVDDSQLPKDRFSAERLKGVDSTLKIQPAELGDSAMYLCASSLARYEQFFGPGTRLTVL.

The chain is built from TRBV19 and TRBJ1-2; the match to TRBD1 covers 7 bases. V dropped 5 bases and J dropped 0; count of bases not matched to a gene: 3. In germline, CDR1 is LNHDA, CDR2 SQIVND (reference sequence). This CDR3 has 14 residues. The CDR3 DNA follows: TGTGCCAGTAGTGAGACAGGGACTAACTATGGCTACACCTTC. Its protein product is CASSETGTNYGYTF.

The chain has TRBV9 and TRBJ1-5; D is possibly TRBD1 (5 bases). This CDR3 spans 14 amino acids. Germline V gene lookup returns CDR1 SGDLS and CDR2 YYNGEE. V was trimmed by 4 bases and J by 2 bases, leaving 10 bases between them. This CDR3 reads CASSTRGGNQPQHF. The CDR3 DNA reads as TGTGCCAGCAGCACCCGGGGGGGCAATCAGCCCCAGCATTTT.

This clone was seen only once. The genes are TRBV4-1 and TRBJ2-7, with D uncertain. CDR1 is MGHRA, CDR2 YSYEKL, per germline. Trimming stripped 0 bases from V and 3 bases from J, with 9 bases between. The CDR3 extends over 14 amino acids. The CDR3 DNA reads TGCGCCAGCAGCCAAGACCACTCCCTCTACGAGCAGTACTTC. Translated, it gives CASSQDHSLYEQYF.

The genes are TRBV20-1 and TRBJ2-7; no clear D. CDR1 is DFQATT and CDR2 is SNEGSKA in the germline V gene (reference sequence). V was trimmed by 5 bases and J by 2 bases, leaving 7 bases between them. The CDR3 contains 11 residues. The CDR3 region is CSADGAYEQYF. The DNA of the CDR3 is TGCAGTGCTGACGGAGCCTACGAGCAGTACTTC.

The rearrangement uses TRBV2 and TRBJ1-1, with D maybe TRBD1 (5 bases). CDR3 length: 15 residues. Trimming pared 4 bases from V and 5 bases from J, leaving 17 bases between. Germline V CDR1 and CDR2: SNHLY, FYNNEI. The CDR3 coding sequence is TGTGCCAGCAGTGTTAGGGGTGGAGGAGGGACTGAAGCTTTCTTT. Translation: CASSVRGGGGTEAFF.